A selection of T cell receptor beta chains follows, all from one sample in a study of beta chain features in type 1 diabetes. TCRdb's table, derived via immunoSEQ multiplex PCR, lists solely in-frame clones and lacks some. The top ten hold roughly 0.7% of the sample, which has about 70,000 clones, 49% seen once. The source material was central memory CD4+ T cells from blood. These receptors came from a man aged 30-40 years with type 1 diabetes. Each CDR3 is given with its conserved first and last residue. The D gene is left open where the match is weak. Size is stated for part of the rows, as once, few or many counts, or as a class when the clone is expanded.

clone size	V gene	D gene	J gene	CDR3 protein	CDR3 DNA
few	TRBV7-8	TRBD2	TRBJ2-3	CASSRNRGLAGSDTQYF	TGTGCCAGCAGTCGGAACAGGGGACTAGCGGGGTCCGATACGCAGTATTTT
few	TRBV7-2	TRBD2	TRBJ2-3	CASSPSGNTDTQYF	TGTGCCAGCAGCCCTAGCGGGAACACAGATACGCAGTATTTT
few	TRBV7-9	TRBD2	TRBJ2-7	CASSATSGSHYEQYF	TGTGCCAGCAGCGCGACTAGCGGGAGCCACTACGAGCAGTACTTC
NA	TRBV5-1	TRBD2	TRBJ2-7	CASSLRGDSGGREQYF	TGCGCCAGCAGCTTGCGCGGGGATAGCGGGGGGCGCGAGCAGTACTTC
NA	TRBV5-8	TRBD1	TRBJ2-7	CASSQRGTGNYEQYF	TGTGCCAGCAGCCAAAGGGGGACAGGGAACTACGAGCAGTACTTC
NA	TRBV7-2	TRBD2	TRBJ2-1	CASSRTSGGAEQFF	TGTGCCAGCAGTAGGACTAGCGGGGGGGCGGAGCAGTTCTTC
NA	TRBV11-3	NA	TRBJ1-1	CASSLAAGLEAFF	TGTGCCAGCAGCTTAGCGGCAGGTCTCGAAGCTTTCTTT
NA	TRBV18	NA	TRBJ2-7	CASSPTGTPASYEQYF	TGTGCCAGCTCACCAACCGGGACTCCTGCCTCCTACGAGCAGTACTTC
NA	TRBV11-2	TRBD2	TRBJ2-5	CASSLGSGGAGKTQYF	TGTGCCAGCAGCTTAGGGAGCGGGGGGGCCGGGAAGACCCAGTACTTC
NA	TRBV2	NA	TRBJ1-2	CARDGMGENYGYTF	TGTGCCAGGGACGGGATGGGTGAGAACTATGGCTACACCTTC
NA	TRBV10-2	TRBD1	TRBJ2-3	CASSDRGPPDTQYF	TGCGCCAGCAGTGACAGGGGGCCCCCAGATACGCAGTATTTT
NA	TRBV7-8	NA	TRBJ2-3	CASSLGSGFTDTQYF	TGTGCCAGCAGCCTAGGATCAGGGTTCACAGATACGCAGTATTTT
few	TRBV18	TRBD1	TRBJ1-1	CASSPTQGGTEAFF	TGTGCCAGCTCACCGACTCAGGGGGGCACTGAAGCTTTCTTT
NA	TRBV27	NA	TRBJ1-5	CASSSGGRDQPQHF	TGTGCCAGCAGTTCCGGGGGGAGGGATCAGCCCCAGCATTTT
once	TRBV19	NA	TRBJ1-3	CASRGGGNTIYF	TGTGCCAGTAGGGGAGGTGGAAACACCATATATTTT
NA	TRBV4-1	TRBD2	TRBJ2-3	CASSRGTSGEATQYF	TGCGCCAGCAGCCGAGGGACTAGCGGGGAAGCGACGCAGTATTTT
NA	TRBV6-1	NA	TRBJ1-5	CASSEALQGGSGQSQHF	TGTGCCAGCAGTGAAGCGCTTCAGGGAGGGTCGGGTCAGTCCCAGCATTTT
few	TRBV15	TRBD2	TRBJ2-7	CATSRDRKGGEQYF	TGTGCCACCAGCAGAGATCGGAAGGGAGGGGAGCAGTACTTC
NA	TRBV6-1	NA	TRBJ2-1	CASQGGGKRDEQFF	TGTGCCAGCCAAGGGGGGGGGAAGCGGGACGAGCAGTTCTTC
NA	TRBV5-1	TRBD2	TRBJ2-5	CASAKRGSGEQETQYF	TGCGCCAGCGCCAAAAGAGGTAGCGGGGAGCAAGAGACCCAGTACTTC
NA	TRBV29-1	TRBD1	TRBJ1-2	CSVEEEQGYYGYTF	TGCAGCGTTGAAGAAGAACAGGGGTACTATGGCTACACCTTC
NA	TRBV19	TRBD1	TRBJ1-1	CASSIGRGALFDTEAFF	TGTGCCAGTAGTATAGGCAGGGGGGCCCTGTTCGACACTGAAGCTTTCTTT
few	TRBV5-1	NA	TRBJ2-4	CASSPGGGLAKNIQYF	TGCGCCAGCAGCCCTGGTGGGGGCCTAGCCAAAAACATTCAGTACTTC
NA	TRBV6-5	NA	TRBJ1-5	CASSAEGFGQPQHF	TGTGCCAGCAGTGCGGAGGGTTTTGGCCAGCCCCAGCATTTT
NA	TRBV5-1	TRBD2	TRBJ2-7	CASLLVQIKTRLAEGPSYEQYF	TGCGCCAGCCTGCTAGTACAGATTAAAACGAGACTAGCGGAGGGCCCCTCCTACGAGCAGTACTTC
NA	TRBV9	TRBD2	TRBJ2-7	CASSERRRGGPYEQYF	TGTGCCAGCAGCGAGAGAAGGCGGGGGGGCCCCTACGAGCAGTACTTC
NA	TRBV10-3	NA	TRBJ2-1	CAISGTPGDEQFF	TGTGCCATCAGCGGGACTCCGGGCGATGAGCAGTTCTTC
NA	TRBV5-1	TRBD1	TRBJ2-3	CASSVGTASSTDTQYF	TGCGCCAGCAGCGTCGGGACAGCCTCTAGCACAGATACGCAGTATTTT
NA	TRBV18	TRBD2	TRBJ2-3	CASSLQLAGGYLEDTQYF	TGTGCCAGCTCACTCCAACTAGCGGGAGGATACCTCGAAGATACGCAGTATTTT
NA	TRBV6-6	NA	TRBJ1-2	CASYSGNSYGYTF	TGTGCCAGCTACTCCGGGAACAGCTATGGCTACACCTTC
NA	TRBV6-1	TRBD2	TRBJ2-7	CASSEAWGGAYEQYF	TGTGCCAGCAGTGAAGCGTGGGGGGGGGCCTACGAGCAGTACTTC
NA	TRBV5-6	TRBD2	TRBJ2-5	CASSPPGLAGGIQETQYF	TGTGCCAGCAGCCCCCCGGGACTAGCGGGAGGGATACAAGAGACCCAGTACTTC
NA	TRBV30	NA	TRBJ1-5	CAWSVQAGGGQPQHF	TGTGCCTGGAGTGTACAAGCGGGGGGGGGTCAGCCCCAGCATTTT
NA	TRBV30	TRBD1	TRBJ2-7	CAWRPTSRGPGEQYF	TGTGCCTGGAGGCCGACCTCTAGGGGGCCCGGCGAGCAGTACTTC
few	TRBV13	TRBD1	TRBJ2-2	CASTHQGAGELFF	TGTGCCAGCACCCACCAGGGGGCCGGGGAGCTGTTTTTT
few	TRBV10-2	NA	TRBJ2-7	CASSVLGYEQYF	TGCGCCAGCTCTGTGCTCGGTTACGAGCAGTACTTC
NA	TRBV2	NA	TRBJ2-7	CASSEASYEQYF	TGTGCCAGCAGTGAAGCCAGCTACGAGCAGTACTTC
medium-sized	TRBV30	NA	TRBJ1-5	CAWSPPGGGQPQHF	TGTGCCTGGAGTCCCCCCGGGGGAGGTCAGCCCCAGCATTTT
NA	TRBV7-9	NA	TRBJ1-5	CASSLASEDQPQHF	TGTGCCAGCAGCTTAGCGTCCGAGGATCAGCCCCAGCATTTT
few	TRBV6-5	TRBD1	TRBJ1-1	CASSYDRVNTEAFF	TGTGCCAGCAGTTACGACAGGGTGAACACTGAAGCTTTCTTT
NA	TRBV7-2	TRBD1	TRBJ2-1	CASSLGDRANEQFF	TGTGCCAGCAGCTTGGGGGACAGGGCCAATGAGCAGTTCTTC
NA	TRBV2	NA	TRBJ1-5	CASSPTGGVPVAQHF	NA
few	TRBV29-1	TRBD1	TRBJ1-2	CSVGDRSSGYTF	TGCAGCGTCGGGGACAGATCGAGTGGCTACACCTTC
few	TRBV7-2	TRBD2	TRBJ2-5	CASSLVRASGKETQYF	TGTGCCAGCAGCTTAGTTCGCGCTAGCGGGAAAGAGACCCAGTACTTC
NA	TRBV4-1	TRBD1	TRBJ1-1	CASSYGQGLNTEAFF	TGCGCCAGCAGCTATGGACAGGGATTGAACACTGAAGCTTTCTTT
few	TRBV27	NA	TRBJ2-7	CASSSIGGTYEQYF	TGTGCCAGCAGTAGTATAGGGGGTACCTACGAGCAGTACTTC
NA	TRBV5-1	NA	TRBJ2-7	CASSLAGSLGYEQYF	TGCGCCAGCAGCTTGGCGGGATCCCTTGGCTACGAGCAGTACTTC
NA	TRBV11-2	NA	TRBJ2-2	CASSFIQPSGELFF	TGTGCCAGCAGCTTCATACAGCCTTCCGGGGAGCTGTTTTTT
few	TRBV7-9	NA	TRBJ2-3	CASVRLVADTQYF	TGTGCCAGCGTTCGACTAGTGGCAGATACGCAGTATTTT
NA	TRBV6-4	NA	TRBJ2-2	CASSELEGITGELFF	TGTGCCAGCAGTGAACTGGAGGGGATTACCGGGGAGCTGTTTTTT
NA	TRBV19	NA	TRBJ1-2	CASSIGVSYGYTF	TGTGCCAGTAGTATCGGGGTATCCTATGGCTACACCTTC
NA	TRBV4-3	TRBD1	TRBJ1-1	CASSRGQGPNTEAFF	TGCGCCAGCAGCCGAGGACAGGGACCGAACACTGAAGCTTTCTTT
NA	TRBV5-4	NA	TRBJ1-6	CASSHTGSPLHF	TGTGCCAGCAGCCACACAGGGTCACCCCTCCACTTT
NA	TRBV14	NA	TRBJ1-1	CASSQERVSEAFF	TGTGCCAGCAGCCAAGAGAGGGTCAGTGAAGCTTTCTTT
once	TRBV19	TRBD2	TRBJ2-6	CASSIVGEGRPGANVLTF	TGTGCCAGTAGTATAGTTGGGGAGGGGCGGCCGGGGGCCAACGTCCTGACTTTC
NA	TRBV2	NA	TRBJ2-5	CASSESVNQETQYF	TGTGCCAGCAGTGAATCGGTAAATCAAGAGACCCAGTACTTC
few	TRBV29-1	TRBD1	TRBJ1-1	CSERRGHTEAFF	TGCAGCGAAAGGAGGGGGCACACTGAAGCTTTCTTT